This paragraph covers one T cell receptor (beta chain) sequence. The antigen is undetermined. This entry belongs to a study of follicular helper T cells after annual influenza vaccination. Germline V CDR1 and CDR2: LGHNA, YNFKEQ. The CDR3 covers 16 residues. Trimming cost V 5 bases and J 4 bases, with 21 bases left between them. Described time point: 2014-2015 season, 7 days after vaccination. PBMC got about 20 hours of influenza peptide pools; CD69+CD200+ ICOS+CD38+ cTfh were sorted. Per time point, roughly 40-110 mL of blood was sampled. ICOS+CD38+ and ICOS-CD38- fractions were sorted from non-naive CD4+CXCR5+PD-1+ cells. Survey level resolution was used for TCRB sequencing. Profiling relied on immunoSEQ multiplex PCR, and the TCRdb table lists in-frame clones only, not all of them. The data show under 200 clones, 75% to 90% seen once. Study-wide results and caveats: Recurrent ICOS+CD38+ cTfh clonotypes included tetramer and AIM influenza-specific ones.

The receptor's source is an adult who received the influenza vaccine. This specimen consisted of CXCR5+ CD38+ circulating T follicular helper cells from blood, cultured in vitro and sorted as CD69+ CD200+, obtained 7 days after influenza vaccination. Subset defined: circulating Tfh, non-naive CD4+CXCR5+PD-1+ (ICOS+CD38+ or ICOS-CD38-). This chain connects TRBV4-2 to TRBJ2-7, with D possibly being TRBD1 (6 bases). The CDR3 nucleotides are TGTGCCAGCAGCGAATCACAGGGAATCCCCCCGTACGAGCAGTACTTC. Its protein product is CASSESQGIPPYEQYF.